The entry that follows covers one TCR beta chain sequence. Antigen unknown. The V segment lost 2 bases and the J segment 7 bases; nucleotides outside the gene matches: 7. CDR1 and CDR2 (germline): GTSNPN, SVGIG (reference sequence). The length of the CDR3 is 14 residues. These data are taken from a study of cytomegalovirus exposure and HLA in healthy donors. Study-level findings and limits: In an earlier analysis, about 87% or about 30%: the productive usage of most TCR beta V segments. Later analysis identified several of the most significant clusters that appeared linked to common viral pathogens.

With 60 Vbeta and 13 Jbeta primers, the PCR was carried out. Sequencing used immunoSEQ multiplex PCR; TCRdb keeps in-frame clones, though not all of them. The sample contains about 170,000 clones, approximately 73% of which appear only once. This sequence originates from a young woman in good health and CMV-seropositive. The sequenced sample was PBMCs. The J gene is TRBJ2-2, the V gene TRBV30, with TRBD2 matching 7 bases. The CDR3 bases are TGTGCCTGGAGTCGAGGGACTATAAACGGGGAGCTGTTTTTT. It translates to CAWSRGTINGELFF. The full variable domain, its missing parts supplied by reference TRBV30 and TRBJ2-2, is SQTIHQWPATLVQPVGSPLSLECTVEGTSNPNLYWYRQAAGRGLQLLFYSVGIGQISSEVPQNLSASRPQDRQFILSSKKLLLSDSGFYLCAWSRGTINGELFFGEGSRLTVL.